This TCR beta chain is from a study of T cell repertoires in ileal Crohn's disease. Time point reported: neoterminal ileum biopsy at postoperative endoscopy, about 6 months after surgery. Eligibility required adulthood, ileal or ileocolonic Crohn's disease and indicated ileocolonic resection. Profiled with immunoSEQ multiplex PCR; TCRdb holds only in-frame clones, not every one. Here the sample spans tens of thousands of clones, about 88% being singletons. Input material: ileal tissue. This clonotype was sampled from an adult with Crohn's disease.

As DNA, the CDR3 is TGTGCCAGCAGGCCGGGACAGGGTATCTCCGGGGAGCTGTTTTTT. This sequence encodes CASRPGQGISGELFF. The chain joins TRBV28 to TRBJ2-2; TRBD1 agrees at 9 bases. The CDR3 runs to 15 residues. The germline gives CDR1 MDHEN, CDR2 SYDVKM. J gave up 6 bases and V 6 bases, and 8 bases lay outside the gene matches.